What follows describes a single T cell receptor beta chain. The target antigen is unknown. This sample is part of a study of identical twins. The study, taken as a whole, reports: Modelling approaches yielded underestimates of out-of-frame TCR alpha sharing between monozygotic twins. Out-of-frame alpha sequences shared between twins exhibited an excess of low generation probability. Cord blood beta clonotypes present at high abundance carried fewer insertions; no such pattern appeared in memory repertoires.

TCRdb re-called the 5' RACE reads through MiXCR, storing one row per CDR3 protein. Of 1,800,000 or so distinct CDR3 sequences listed, about 32% are singletons. Everyone who donated was a healthy Caucasian. Germline values: CDR1 DFQATT, CDR2 SNEGSKA (reference sequence). This CDR3 has 13 residues. Between the trimmed V and J ends, which lost 4 bases and 0 bases, there was a span of 10 bases. The source of this sequence is a newborn girl in good health. This sequence joins TRBV20-1 and TRBJ2-7, with D possibly being TRBD1 or TRBD2 (5 bases each). The sample was cord blood. The CDR3, as DNA: TGCAGTGCTATATCCGGGACCTCCTACGAGCAGTACTTC. Encoded protein: CSAISGTSYEQYF.